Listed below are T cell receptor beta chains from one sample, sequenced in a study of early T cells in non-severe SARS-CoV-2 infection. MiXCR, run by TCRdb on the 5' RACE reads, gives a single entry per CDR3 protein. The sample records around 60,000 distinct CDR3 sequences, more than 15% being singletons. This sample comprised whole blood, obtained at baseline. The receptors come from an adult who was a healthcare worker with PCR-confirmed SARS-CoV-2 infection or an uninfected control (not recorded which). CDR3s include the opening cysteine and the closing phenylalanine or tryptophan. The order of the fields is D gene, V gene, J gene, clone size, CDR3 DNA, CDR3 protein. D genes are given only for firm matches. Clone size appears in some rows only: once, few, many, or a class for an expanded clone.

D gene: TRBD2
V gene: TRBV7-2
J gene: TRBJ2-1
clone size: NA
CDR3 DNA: TGTGCCAGCAGCTTAGTTAGCGGGAGGGCTGAGCAGTTCTTC
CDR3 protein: CASSLVSGRAEQFF

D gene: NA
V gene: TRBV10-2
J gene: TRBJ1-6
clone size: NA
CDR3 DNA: TGCGCCAGCACGGTCAGCTCCTATAATTCACCCCTCCACTTT
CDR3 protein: CASTVSSYNSPLHF

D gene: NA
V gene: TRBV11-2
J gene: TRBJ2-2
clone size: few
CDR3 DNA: TGTGCCAGCAGCTTAGGCTGGGGCAGGTCGAACACCGGGGAGCTGTTTTTT
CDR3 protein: CASSLGWGRSNTGELFF

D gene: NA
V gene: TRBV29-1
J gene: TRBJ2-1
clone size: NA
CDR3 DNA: TGCAGCGTTGAACCGTCAGGGAATGAGCAGTTCTTC
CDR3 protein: CSVEPSGNEQFF

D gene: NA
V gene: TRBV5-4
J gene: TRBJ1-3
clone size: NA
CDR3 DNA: TGTGCCAGCAGCTGGGGGACGGACTCTGGAAACACCATATATTTT
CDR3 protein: CASSWGTDSGNTIYF

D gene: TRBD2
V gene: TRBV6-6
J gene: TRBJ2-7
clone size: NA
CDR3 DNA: TGTGCCAGCAGTGTGACTAGCGGGAACGAGCAGAACTTC
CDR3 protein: CASSVTSGNEQNF

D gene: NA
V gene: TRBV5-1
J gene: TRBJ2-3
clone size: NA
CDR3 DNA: TGCGCCAGCGGGCTTGAGAGGACAGATACGCAGTATTTT
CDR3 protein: CASGLERTDTQYF

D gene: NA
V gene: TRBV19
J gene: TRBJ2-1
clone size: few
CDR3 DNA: TGTGCCAGTAGGGAGACAGAGACCTACAATGAGCAGTTCTTC
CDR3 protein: CASRETETYNEQFF

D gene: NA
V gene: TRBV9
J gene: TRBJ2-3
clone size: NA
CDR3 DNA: TGTGCCAGCAGCGTGGGGGGTACGCAGTATTTT
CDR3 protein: CASSVGGTQYF

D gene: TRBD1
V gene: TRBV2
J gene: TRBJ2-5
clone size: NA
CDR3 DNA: TGTGCCAGCAGTTGGACAGGGATGCGGGAGACCCAGTACTTC
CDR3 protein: CASSWTGMRETQYF

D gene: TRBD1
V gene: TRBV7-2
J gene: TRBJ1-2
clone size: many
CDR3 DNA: TGTGCCAGCACCCCACCGATGGACCCAGACAGGGATTATGGCTACACCTTC
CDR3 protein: CASTPPMDPDRDYGYTF

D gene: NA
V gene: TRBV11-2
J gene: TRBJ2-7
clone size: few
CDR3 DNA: TGTGCCAGCAGCTTAGGACACGGACTTATCTACGAGCAGTACTTC
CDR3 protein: CASSLGHGLIYEQYF

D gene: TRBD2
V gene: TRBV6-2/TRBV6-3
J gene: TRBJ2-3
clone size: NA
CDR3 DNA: TGTGCCAGCAGTTCCGGACTAGCGGGCCCGAGGGATACGCAGTATTTT
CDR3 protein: CASSSGLAGPRDTQYF

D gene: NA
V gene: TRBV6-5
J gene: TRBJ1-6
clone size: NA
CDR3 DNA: TGTGCCAGCAGTTCCATATCCGGACACAATAATTCACCCCTCCACTTT
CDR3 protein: CASSSISGHNNSPLHF